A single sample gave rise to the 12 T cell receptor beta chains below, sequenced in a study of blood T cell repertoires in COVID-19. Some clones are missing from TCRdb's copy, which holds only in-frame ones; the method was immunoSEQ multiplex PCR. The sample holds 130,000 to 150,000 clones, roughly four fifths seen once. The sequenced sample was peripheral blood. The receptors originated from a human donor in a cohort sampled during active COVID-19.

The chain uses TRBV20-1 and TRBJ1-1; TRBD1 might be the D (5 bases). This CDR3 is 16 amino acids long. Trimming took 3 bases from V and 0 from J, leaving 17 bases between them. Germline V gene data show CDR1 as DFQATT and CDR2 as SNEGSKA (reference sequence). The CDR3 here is CSASLQVLLLNTEAFF. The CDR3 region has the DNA TGCAGTGCTAGTCTACAGGTTTTACTCTTGAACACTGAAGCTTTCTTT.

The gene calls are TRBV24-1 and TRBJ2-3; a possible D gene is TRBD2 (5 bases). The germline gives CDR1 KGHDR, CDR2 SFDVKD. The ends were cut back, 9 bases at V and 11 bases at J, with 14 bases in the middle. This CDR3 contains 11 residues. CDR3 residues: CATSTGWMQYF. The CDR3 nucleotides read TGTGCCACCTCAACGGGGTGGATGCAGTATTTT.

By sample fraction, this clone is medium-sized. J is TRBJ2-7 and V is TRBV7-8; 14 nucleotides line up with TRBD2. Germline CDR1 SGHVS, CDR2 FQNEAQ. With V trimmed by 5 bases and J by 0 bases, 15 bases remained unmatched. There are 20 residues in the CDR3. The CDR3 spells CASSLTPPGLAGVSSYEQYF. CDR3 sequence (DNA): TGTGCCAGCAGCCTAACCCCGCCGGGACTAGCGGGGGTCAGCTCCTACGAGCAGTACTTC.

CDR3 sequence: CASSQRERGLEQFF. CDR3 in DNA: TGTGCCAGCAGCCAAAGGGAGCGGGGGCTAGAGCAGTTCTTC. The V and J genes are TRBV4-2 and TRBJ2-1; 8 bases agree with TRBD2. Germline CDR1 and CDR2: LGHNA and YNFKEQ. The CDR3 has 14 amino acids. After removal of 2 bases from V and 10 bases from J, the junction contained 7 bases not matched to a gene.

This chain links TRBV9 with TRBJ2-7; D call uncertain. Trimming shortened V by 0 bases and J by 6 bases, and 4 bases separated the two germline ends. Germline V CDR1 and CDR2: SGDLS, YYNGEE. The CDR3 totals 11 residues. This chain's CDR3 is CASSVGSEQYF. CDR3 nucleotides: TGTGCCAGCAGCGTAGGGAGCGAGCAGTACTTC.

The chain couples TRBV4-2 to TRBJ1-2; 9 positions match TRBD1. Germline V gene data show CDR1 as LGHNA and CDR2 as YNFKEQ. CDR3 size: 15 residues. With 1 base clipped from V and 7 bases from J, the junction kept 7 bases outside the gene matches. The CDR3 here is CASSQGGDREGGYTF. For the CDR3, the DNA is TGTGCCAGCAGCCAAGGTGGGGACAGGGAGGGTGGCTACACCTTC.

DNA for the CDR3: TGTGCCATTTCCAGGGCATTTGGGGCCAACGTCCTGACTTTC. It encodes CAISRAFGANVLTF. This chain uses TRBV19 with TRBJ2-6, with D possibly being TRBD1 (5 bases). This CDR3 has 14 amino acids. Deletions cut 10 bases from V and 3 bases from J, with 13 bases between. CDR1 and CDR2 (germline): LNHDA, SQIVND (reference sequence).

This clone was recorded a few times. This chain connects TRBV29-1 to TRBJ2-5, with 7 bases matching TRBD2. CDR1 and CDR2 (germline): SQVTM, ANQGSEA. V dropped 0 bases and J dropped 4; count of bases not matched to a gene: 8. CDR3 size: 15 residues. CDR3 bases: TGCAGCGTTGAAGAGGGCGGGGGACGTCCAGAGACCCAGTACTTC. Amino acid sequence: CSVEEGGGRPETQYF.

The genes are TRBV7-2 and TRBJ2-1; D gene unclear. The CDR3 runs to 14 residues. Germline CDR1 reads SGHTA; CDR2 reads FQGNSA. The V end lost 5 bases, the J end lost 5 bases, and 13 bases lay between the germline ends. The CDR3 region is CASSKTLDNNEQFF. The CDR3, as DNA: TGTGCCAGCAGCAAGACCCTAGATAACAATGAGCAGTTCTTC. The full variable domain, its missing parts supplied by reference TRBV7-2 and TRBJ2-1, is GAGVSQSPSNKVTEKGKDVELRCDPISGHTALYWYRQSLGQGLEFLIYFQGNSAPDKSGLPSDRFSAERTGGSVSTLTIQRTQQEDSAVYLCASSKTLDNNEQFFGPGTRLTVL.

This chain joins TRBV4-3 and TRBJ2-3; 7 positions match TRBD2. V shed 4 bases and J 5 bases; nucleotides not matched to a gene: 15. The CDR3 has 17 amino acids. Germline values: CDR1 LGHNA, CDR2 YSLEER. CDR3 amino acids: CASSLSREGLGGDTQYF. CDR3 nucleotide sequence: TGCGCCAGCAGCCTATCCAGGGAGGGACTCGGGGGAGATACGCAGTATTTT.

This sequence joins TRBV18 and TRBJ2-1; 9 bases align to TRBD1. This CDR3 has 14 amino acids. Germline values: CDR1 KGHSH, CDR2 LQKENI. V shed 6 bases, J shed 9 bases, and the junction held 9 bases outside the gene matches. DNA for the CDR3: TGTGCCAGCTCCCCGGGACAGGGAGTGGGTGAGCAGTTCTTC. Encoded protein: CASSPGQGVGEQFF.

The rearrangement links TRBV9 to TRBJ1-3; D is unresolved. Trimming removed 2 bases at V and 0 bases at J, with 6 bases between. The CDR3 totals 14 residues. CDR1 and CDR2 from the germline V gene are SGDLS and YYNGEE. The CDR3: CASSVLYSGNTIYF. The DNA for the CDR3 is TGTGCCAGCAGCGTTCTGTACTCTGGAAACACCATATATTTT. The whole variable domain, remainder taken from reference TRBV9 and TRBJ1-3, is DSGVTQTPKHLITATGQRVTLRCSPRSGDLSVYWYQQSLDQGLQFLIQYYNGEERAKGNILERFSAQQFPDLHSELNLSSLELGDSALYFCASSVLYSGNTIYFGEGSWLTVV.